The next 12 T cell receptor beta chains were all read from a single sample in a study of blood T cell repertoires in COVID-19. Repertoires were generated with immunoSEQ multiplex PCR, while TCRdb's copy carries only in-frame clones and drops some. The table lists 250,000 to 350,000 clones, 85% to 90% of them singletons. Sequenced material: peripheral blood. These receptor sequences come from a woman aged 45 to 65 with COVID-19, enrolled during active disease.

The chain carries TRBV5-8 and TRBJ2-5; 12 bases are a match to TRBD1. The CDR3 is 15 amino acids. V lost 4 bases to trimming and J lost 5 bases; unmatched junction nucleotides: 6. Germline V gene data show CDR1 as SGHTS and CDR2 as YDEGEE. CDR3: CASSRGQGAAETQYF. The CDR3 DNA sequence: TGTGCCAGCAGCAGGGGACAGGGGGCAGCGGAGACCCAGTACTTC. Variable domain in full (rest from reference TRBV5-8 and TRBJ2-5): EAGVTQSPTHLIKTRGQQATLRCSPISGHTSVYWYQQALGLGLQFLLWYDEGEERNRGNFPPRFSGRQFPNYSSELNVNALELEDSALYLCASSRGQGAAETQYFGPGTRLLVL.

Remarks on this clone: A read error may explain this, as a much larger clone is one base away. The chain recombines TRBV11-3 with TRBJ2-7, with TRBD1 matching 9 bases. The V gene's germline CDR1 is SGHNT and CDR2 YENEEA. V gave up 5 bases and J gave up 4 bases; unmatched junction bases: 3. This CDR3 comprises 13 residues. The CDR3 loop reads CASSPGTGYEQYF. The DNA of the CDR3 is TGTGCCAGCAGCCCCGGGACAGGGTACGAGCAGTACTTC.

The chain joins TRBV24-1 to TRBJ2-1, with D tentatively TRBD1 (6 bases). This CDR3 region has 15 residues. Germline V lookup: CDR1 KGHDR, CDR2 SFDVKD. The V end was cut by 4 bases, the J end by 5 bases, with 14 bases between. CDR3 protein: CATSDPKGTNNEQFF. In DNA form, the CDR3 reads TGTGCCACCAGTGACCCGAAGGGGACAAACAATGAGCAGTTCTTC.

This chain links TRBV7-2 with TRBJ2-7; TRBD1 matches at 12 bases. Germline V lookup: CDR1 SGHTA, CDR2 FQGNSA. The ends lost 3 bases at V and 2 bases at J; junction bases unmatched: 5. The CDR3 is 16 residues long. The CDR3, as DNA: TGTGCCAGCAGCTTTCCGGGACAGGGGGCCCCCTACGAGCAGTACTTC. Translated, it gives CASSFPGQGAPYEQYF.

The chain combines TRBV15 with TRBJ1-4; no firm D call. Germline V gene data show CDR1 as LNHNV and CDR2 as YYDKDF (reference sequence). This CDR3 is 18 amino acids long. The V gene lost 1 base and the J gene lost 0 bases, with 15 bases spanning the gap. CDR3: CATSRGLDSQATNEKLFF. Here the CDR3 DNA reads TGTGCCACCAGCAGAGGGCTGGACTCCCAGGCAACTAATGAAAAACTGTTTTTT.

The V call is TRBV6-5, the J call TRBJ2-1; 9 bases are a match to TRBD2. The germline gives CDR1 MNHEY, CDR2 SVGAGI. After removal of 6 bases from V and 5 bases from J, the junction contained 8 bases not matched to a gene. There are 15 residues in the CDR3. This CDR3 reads CASRISSGGNNEQFF. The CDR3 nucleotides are TGTGCCAGCAGAATAAGTAGCGGGGGAAACAATGAGCAGTTCTTC.

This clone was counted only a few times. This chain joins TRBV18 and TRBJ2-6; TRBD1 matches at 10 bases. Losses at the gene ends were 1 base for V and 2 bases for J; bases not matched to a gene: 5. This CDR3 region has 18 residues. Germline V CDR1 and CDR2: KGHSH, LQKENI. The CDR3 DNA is TGTGCCAGCTCACCACTGACAGGGGGCGCCCCTGGGGCCAACGTCCTGACTTTC. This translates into CASSPLTGGAPGANVLTF.

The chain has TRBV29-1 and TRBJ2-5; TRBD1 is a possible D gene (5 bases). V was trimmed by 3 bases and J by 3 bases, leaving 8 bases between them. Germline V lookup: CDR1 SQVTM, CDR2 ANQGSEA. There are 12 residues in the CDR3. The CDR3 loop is CSVDRAEETQYF. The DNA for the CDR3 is TGCAGCGTTGACAGGGCCGAAGAGACCCAGTACTTC. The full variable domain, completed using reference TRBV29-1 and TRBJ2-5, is SAVISQKPSRDICQRGTSLTIQCQVDSQVTMMFWYRQQPGQSLTLIATANQGSEATYESGFVIDKFPISRPNLTFSTLTVSNMSPEDSSIYLCSVDRAEETQYFGPGTRLLVL.

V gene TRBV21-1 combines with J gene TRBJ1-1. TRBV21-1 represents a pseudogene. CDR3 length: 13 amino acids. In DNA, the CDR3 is TGTGTCAAAAAGGGGGGGAGGTGGGCTGAAGCTTTCTTT. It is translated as CVKKGGRWAEAFF.

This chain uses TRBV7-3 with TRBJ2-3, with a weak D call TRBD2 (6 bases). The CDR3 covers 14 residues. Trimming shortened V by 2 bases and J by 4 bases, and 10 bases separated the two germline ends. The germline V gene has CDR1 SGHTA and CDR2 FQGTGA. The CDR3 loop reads CASSLFGEADTQYF. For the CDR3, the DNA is TGTGCCAGCAGCTTATTCGGGGAGGCAGATACGCAGTATTTT.

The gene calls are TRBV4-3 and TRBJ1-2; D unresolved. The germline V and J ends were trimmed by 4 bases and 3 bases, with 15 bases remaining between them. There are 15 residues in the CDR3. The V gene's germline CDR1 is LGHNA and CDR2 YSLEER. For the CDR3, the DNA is TGCGCCAGCAGCCGCAATCGGGAGCGGTACTATGGCTACACCTTC. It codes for CASSRNRERYYGYTF.

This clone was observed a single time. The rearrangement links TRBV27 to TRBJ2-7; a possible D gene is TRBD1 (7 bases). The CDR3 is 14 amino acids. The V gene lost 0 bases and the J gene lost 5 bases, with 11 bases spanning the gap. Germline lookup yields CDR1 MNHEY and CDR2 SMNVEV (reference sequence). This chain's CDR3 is CASSLSSGGNEQYF. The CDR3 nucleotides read TGTGCCAGCAGTTTATCTTCAGGGGGGAACGAGCAGTACTTC.